A single sample is the source of the 26 T cell receptor beta chains below, sequenced in a study of T cell responses to AZD1222 COVID-19 vaccine. Assay used: immunoSEQ multiplex PCR; TCRdb lists only in-frame clones, some missing. The sample contains tens of thousands of clones, 75% to 90% of which appear only once. This specimen consisted of peripheral blood, obtained 28 days after the second AZD1222 dose. These receptors were collected from an adult who received the AZD1222 COVID-19 vaccine.

This chain links TRBV4-1 with TRBJ2-7; the D gene is possibly TRBD2 (6 bases). Germline V gene sequence: CDR1 MGHRA, CDR2 YSYEKL. The CDR3 has 14 residues. Trimming left V 1 base short and J 4 bases short, with 11 bases between. The CDR3 sequence is CASSQAAGTYEQYF. The CDR3 DNA is TGCGCCAGCAGCCAAGCGGCGGGGACTTACGAGCAGTACTTC.

The V gene is TRBV25-1, the J gene TRBJ2-7; 10 positions agree with TRBD1. V trimming: 4 bases; J trimming: 3 bases; junction bases outside the gene matches: 3. There are 14 residues in the CDR3. From germline, CDR1 is MGHDK and CDR2 SYGVNS. CDR3 amino acids: CASSGQGAGYEQYF. In DNA, the CDR3 is TGTGCCAGCAGTGGACAGGGGGCAGGCTACGAGCAGTACTTC.

This clone was found once. The V call is TRBV7-6, the J call TRBJ2-1; 8 nucleotides agree with TRBD2. The V gene end was trimmed by 1 base and the J gene end by 2 bases; junction bases not matched to a gene: 4. Germline loops: CDR1 SGHVS, CDR2 FNYEAQ. There are 16 residues in the CDR3. Here the CDR3 DNA reads TGTGCCAGCAGCTTAGTTACTAGCGGACCCTACAATGAGCAGTTCTTC. This sequence encodes CASSLVTSGPYNEQFF. Combining the CDR3 with reference TRBV7-6 and TRBJ2-1 gives the whole variable domain GAGVSQSPRYKVTKRGQDVALRCDPISGHVSLYWYRQALGQGPEFLTYFNYEAQQDKSGLPNDRFSAERPEGSISTLTIQRTEQRDSAMYRCASSLVTSGPYNEQFFGPGTRLTVL.

V is TRBV6-2 or TRBV6-3 and J is TRBJ1-5, with D maybe TRBD1 (5 bases). Trimming cost V 2 bases and J 0 bases, with 5 bases left between them. The CDR3 has 14 residues. The germline gives CDR1 MNHEY, CDR2 SVGEGT. The DNA for the CDR3 is TGTGCCAGCAGTTACGGGGGTAGCAATCAGCCCCAGCATTTT. It encodes CASSYGGSNQPQHF.

V is TRBV6-5 and J is TRBJ1-5; D remains ambiguous. Trimming removed 5 bases at V and 5 bases at J, with 13 bases between. CDR3 length: 14 amino acids. Germline V gene sequence: CDR1 MNHEY, CDR2 SVGAGI. The CDR3 is CASSLGRSDQPQHF. CDR3 coding DNA: TGTGCCAGCAGTCTTGGACGGAGCGATCAGCCCCAGCATTTT.

This clone came up a few times. J is TRBJ1-1 and V is TRBV6-5, with 10 bases identical to TRBD1. CDR3 size: 14 residues. V was pared by 6 bases and J by 4 bases, with 5 bases of the junction left unmatched. Germline V lookup: CDR1 MNHEY, CDR2 SVGAGI. DNA of the CDR3: TGTGCCAGCAGGTACCGGGACAGGGGCACTGAAGCTTTCTTT. Translation gives CASRYRDRGTEAFF.

The CDR3 DNA is TGTGCCAGCAGTGAAGCGCTTGGCAGAGGCGGAGAGACCCAGTACTTC. Translating it yields CASSEALGRGGETQYF. The J gene is TRBJ2-5, the V gene TRBV6-1; no clear D gene. The V gene's germline CDR1 is MNHNS and CDR2 SASEGT. Trimming left V 0 bases short and J 4 bases short, with 15 bases between. The CDR3 extends over 16 amino acids.

The table lists this clone with a count of one. The chain combines TRBV28 with TRBJ2-7; TRBD1 agrees at 10 bases. CDR1 and CDR2 from the germline V gene are MDHEN and SYDVKM. The junction had 12 bases not matched to a gene; V was cut back by 6 bases and J by 4 bases. The CDR3 is made up of 16 amino acids. The CDR3 DNA is TGTGCCAGCAGCACACCGGGACAGGGGAGCATTTACGAGCAGTACTTC. Its protein product is CASSTPGQGSIYEQYF.

This clone was seen just once. The chain has TRBV4-2 and TRBJ1-6; D is unclear. The CDR3 is 14 amino acids. CDR1 and CDR2 (germline): LGHNA, YNFKEQ. V was pared by 4 bases and J by 7 bases, with 11 bases between. The CDR3 here is CASSLSGSNSPLHF. The CDR3 coding sequence is TGTGCCAGCAGCCTCTCGGGGAGCAATTCACCCCTCCACTTT.

This clone was found once. The genes are TRBV4-1 and TRBJ1-2, with D tentatively TRBD1 (5 bases). Trimming cost V 1 base and J 4 bases, with 16 bases left between them. CDR3 length: 16 residues. Germline V gene data show CDR1 as MGHRA and CDR2 as YSYEKL. The CDR3 spells CASSQGPKGTLYGYTF. CDR3 DNA sequence: TGCGCCAGCAGCCAAGGCCCCAAAGGGACCCTCTATGGCTACACCTTC.

The chain combines TRBV2 with TRBJ1-2, with 11 positions matching TRBD1. Germline CDR1 is SNHLY and CDR2 is FYNNEI. J was trimmed by 4 bases and V by 4 bases; bases with no gene match: 2. The CDR3 spans 14 residues. CDR3 protein: CASSAGTGGYGYTF. The CDR3 coding sequence is TGTGCCAGCAGTGCAGGGACAGGGGGCTATGGCTACACCTTC.

The rearrangement joins TRBV15 to TRBJ1-1; no definite D call. V dropped 5 bases and J dropped 0 bases, with 13 bases sitting between them. Per the germline V gene, CDR1 is LNHNV and CDR2 is YYDKDF (reference sequence). The length of the CDR3 is 15 residues. The CDR3 spells CATSPGWVLNTEAFF. CDR3 coding DNA: TGTGCCACCAGCCCCGGATGGGTCTTGAACACTGAAGCTTTCTTT. The variable domain in full, completed from reference TRBV15 and TRBJ1-1, reads DAMVIQNPRYQVTQFGKPVTLSCSQTLNHNVMYWYQQKSSQAPKLLFHYYDKDFNNEADTPDNFQSRRPNTSFCFLDIRSPGLGDTAMYLCATSPGWVLNTEAFFGQGTRLTVV.

The chain combines TRBV19 with TRBJ2-3; the match to TRBD1 covers 10 bases. This CDR3 has 16 residues. Trimming took 5 bases from V and 5 from J; bases not matched to a gene: 10. Per the germline V gene, CDR1 is LNHDA and CDR2 is SQIVND (reference sequence). The CDR3 DNA sequence: TGTGCCAGTAGTGCGCTCCCGGGACAGGGGAAAGATACGCAGTATTTT. Its translation: CASSALPGQGKDTQYF.

The chain is built from TRBV7-9 and TRBJ2-5, with 7 bases matching TRBD1. In germline, CDR1 is SEHNR, CDR2 FQNEAQ (reference sequence). CDR3 length: 15 amino acids. With 3 bases clipped from V and 5 bases from J, the junction kept 9 bases outside the gene matches. The CDR3 region has the DNA TGTGCCAGCAGCTTGACGCACAGGGGTATGGAGACCCAGTACTTC. This codes for CASSLTHRGMETQYF.

The chain has TRBV6-1 and TRBJ1-1; 7 nucleotides line up with TRBD1. The germline V gene has CDR1 MNHNS and CDR2 SASEGT. The CDR3 contains 13 residues. Trimming took 2 bases from V and 5 from J; bases not matched to a gene: 2. The CDR3 DNA reads as TGTGCCAGCAGTGAACAGGGGGGGACTGAAGCTTTCTTT. Amino acid sequence: CASSEQGGTEAFF.

The CDR3 DNA is TGTGCCAGCAGCCCCGGGACTAGCGGGTTGAACGAGCAGTACTTC. Translated: CASSPGTSGLNEQYF. The V call is TRBV7-8, the J call TRBJ2-7; 12 bases agree with TRBD2. The junction had 7 bases not matched to a gene; V was cut back by 5 bases and J by 5 bases. CDR3 length equals 15 residues. CDR1 and CDR2 (germline): SGHVS, FQNEAQ.

This clone has only a few counts. CDR3 DNA sequence: TGTGCCAGCAGTGGGGGGAACGAGCAGTACTTC. Translation: CASSGGNEQYF. This sequence joins TRBV25-1 and TRBJ2-7; D may be TRBD1 or TRBD2 (5 bases each). V lost 4 bases to trimming and J lost 5 bases, with 6 bases between them. The CDR3 is made up of 11 amino acids. The germline CDR1 and CDR2 sequences are MGHDK and SYGVNS.

The chain employs TRBV5-3 and TRBJ2-3; a weak D match, TRBD2 (7 bases). TRBV5-3 is designated an ORF whose function remains uncertain. This CDR3 comprises 16 residues. Deletions cut 6 bases from V and 4 bases from J, with 21 bases between. CDR3 protein: CARKPGGGGTPDTQYF. CDR3 coding DNA: TGTGCCAGAAAGCCCGGGGGCGGGGGAACGCCAGATACGCAGTATTTT.

The rearrangement joins TRBV23-1 to TRBJ1-2; no clear D. TRBV23-1 qualifies as an ORF whose function is uncertain. The CDR3 sequence is 12 residues long. Trimming removed 6 bases from V and 4 bases from J, with 9 bases in between. The CDR3 DNA is TGCGCCAGCAGCAGGCGAGGCTATGGCTACACCTTC. Protein: CASSRRGYGYTF.

The rearrangement joins TRBV24-1 to TRBJ1-2; tentatively, D is TRBD1 (6 bases). V was trimmed by 1 base and J by 4 bases, leaving 18 bases between them. This CDR3 is built from 17 residues. Germline loops: CDR1 KGHDR, CDR2 SFDVKD. CDR3 amino acids: CATSDFTRDTSCYGYTF. CDR3 sequence (DNA): TGTGCCACCAGTGATTTTACTCGGGACACCTCGTGCTATGGCTACACCTTC.

The chain uses TRBV4-1 and TRBJ2-7, with 10 nucleotides matching TRBD1. Trimming at V came to 0 bases and at J to 6 bases, leaving 8 bases not matched to a gene. This CDR3 spans 16 amino acids. The germline gives CDR1 MGHRA, CDR2 YSYEKL. CDR3 region: CASSQEFGQGVGEQYF. The CDR3 nucleotides are TGCGCCAGCAGCCAAGAATTCGGACAGGGGGTCGGCGAGCAGTACTTC.

This clone occurred once. This chain links TRBV6-5 with TRBJ2-7, with D hard to call. The germline CDR1 and CDR2 sequences are MNHEY and SVGAGI. The CDR3 is made up of 12 amino acids. The V and J ends lost 5 bases and 3 bases respectively, with 8 bases between them. In DNA, the CDR3 is TGTGCCAGCAGTAACCACCTCTACGAGCAGTACTTC. Protein sequence: CASSNHLYEQYF.

In its sample, this clone was seen a few times. The genes are TRBV15 and TRBJ2-1, with 8 bases lining up with TRBD2. The V gene's germline CDR1 is LNHNV and CDR2 YYDKDF (reference sequence). V was pared by 4 bases and J by 7 bases, with 9 bases of the junction left unmatched. The CDR3 runs to 15 residues. The CDR3 DNA sequence: TGTGCCACCAGCAAAAGTGCGGGAGGTGGGAATGAGCAGTTCTTC. This translates into CATSKSAGGGNEQFF.

This rearrangement joins TRBV4-1 to TRBJ2-1; 8 positions match TRBD1. Germline lookup yields CDR1 MGHRA and CDR2 YSYEKL. Trimming took 2 bases from V and 7 from J; bases not matched to a gene: 7. The CDR3 runs 15 residues. The CDR3 sequence is CASSQSTGGRNEQFF. For the CDR3, the DNA is TGCGCCAGCAGCCAAAGCACAGGGGGGAGGAATGAGCAGTTCTTC.

The CDR3 protein is CASRKGSGENQPQHF. CDR3 coding DNA: TGTGCCAGTAGAAAAGGGTCAGGGGAAAATCAGCCCCAGCATTTT. The chain carries TRBV19 and TRBJ1-5; perhaps TRBD1 as D (6 bases). Germline lookup yields CDR1 LNHDA and CDR2 SQIVND (reference sequence). The ends were cut back, 6 bases at V and 4 bases at J, with 16 bases in the middle. The CDR3 length is 15 residues.

The chain carries TRBV2 and TRBJ2-7, with 7 bases matching TRBD1. The CDR3 contains 13 residues. Germline values: CDR1 SNHLY, CDR2 FYNNEI. J gave up 2 bases and V 10 bases, and 8 bases lay outside the gene matches. As DNA, the CDR3 is TGTGCCACCAGACAGGGTGCAACCTACGAGCAGTACTTC. Translating gives CATRQGATYEQYF.